These 8 T cell receptor beta chains were all obtained from the same sample, sequenced in a study of blood T cell repertoires in COVID-19. Generated by immunoSEQ multiplex PCR, the TCRdb table keeps only in-frame clones and is missing some. The sample lists roughly 260,000 clones, 75% to 95% occurring once. The sequenced sample was PBMCs or T cells enriched from blood (not recorded which). Every receptor here comes from a woman aged 18-30 years who had recovered from COVID-19.

V usage is TRBV9 and J usage is TRBJ2-7, with 11 bases matching TRBD1. CDR1 SGDLS and CDR2 YYNGEE come from the germline V gene. The V segment lost 3 bases and the J segment 7 bases; nucleotides outside the gene matches: 6. This CDR3 has 14 residues. The CDR3 loop is CASSGGQGAGEQYF. The CDR3 DNA follows: TGTGCCAGCAGCGGCGGACAGGGGGCAGGGGAGCAGTACTTC.

The CDR3 region has the DNA TGTGCCGGTAGGACTAGCGTCTACGAGCAGTACTTC. It is translated as CAGRTSVYEQYF. The chain uses TRBV6-5 and TRBJ2-7; 9 nucleotides match TRBD2. This CDR3 region has 12 residues. The germline gives CDR1 MNHEY, CDR2 SVGAGI. V lost 11 bases, J lost 3 bases, and 5 bases stayed unmatched.

The chain uses TRBV5-1 and TRBJ1-1; possibly TRBD1 for D (6 bases). Per germline, CDR1 SGHRS and CDR2 YFSETQ. Trimming took off 4 bases at V and 6 bases at J, with 19 bases between the two ends. The CDR3 is 15 residues long. The CDR3 spells CASSRRGGIGAEAFF. CDR3 DNA: TGCGCCAGCAGCCGAAGGGGGGGAATCGGCGCTGAAGCTTTCTTT.

This clone was picked up a small number of times. The chain combines TRBV11-3 with TRBJ1-1, with D possibly being TRBD1 (6 bases). Germline loops: CDR1 SGHNT, CDR2 YENEEA. The CDR3 contains 13 residues. V was shortened by 3 bases and J by 8 bases, with 13 bases between the two germline ends. The CDR3 region is CASSFAGEGEAFF. CDR3 in DNA: TGTGCCAGCAGCTTTGCAGGGGAGGGGGAAGCTTTCTTT.

The chain has TRBV18 and TRBJ2-3; tentative D call: TRBD1 (6 bases). Germline loops: CDR1 KGHSH, CDR2 LQKENI. There are 14 residues in the CDR3. The V end lost 4 bases, the J end lost 0 bases, and 8 bases lay between the germline ends. Here the CDR3 reads CASSRQASTDTQYF. CDR3 bases: TGTGCCAGCTCACGACAGGCTAGCACAGATACGCAGTATTTT. Full variable domain (remainder filled in from reference TRBV18 and TRBJ2-3): NAGVMQNPRHLVRRRGQEARLRCSPMKGHSHVYWYRQLPEEGLKFMVYLQKENIIDESGMPKERFSAEFPKEGPSILRIQQVVRGDSAAYFCASSRQASTDTQYFGPGTRLTVL.

This chain links TRBV4-1 with TRBJ1-3; the D is unclear. This CDR3 comprises 16 residues. With 0 bases removed from V and 4 bases from J, the gap between germline ends came to 13 bases. Germline loops: CDR1 MGHRA, CDR2 YSYEKL. CDR3 in amino acids: CASSQDPSGAGNTIYF. Written as DNA, the CDR3 is TGCGCCAGCAGCCAAGACCCCAGCGGAGCAGGAAACACCATATATTTT.

This clone was recorded once. The chain combines TRBV25-1 with TRBJ2-5; D call uncertain. Germline loops: CDR1 MGHDK, CDR2 SYGVNS. The CDR3 covers 16 residues. The V and J ends lost 6 bases and 5 bases respectively, with 22 bases between them. CDR3 in amino acids: CASSPRRDKSYETQYF. CDR3 coding DNA: TGTGCCAGCAGCCCGCGCCGAGACAAGTCCTACGAGACCCAGTACTTC.

This sequence joins TRBV2 and TRBJ1-2; possible D gene TRBD1, 5 bases. This CDR3 has 16 amino acids. Trimming pared 4 bases from V and 4 bases from J, leaving 19 bases between. CDR1 and CDR2 (germline): SNHLY, FYNNEI. This CDR3 is CASSAALAREGYGYTF. The CDR3 DNA is TGTGCCAGCAGTGCAGCGTTAGCCAGGGAGGGCTATGGCTACACCTTC.